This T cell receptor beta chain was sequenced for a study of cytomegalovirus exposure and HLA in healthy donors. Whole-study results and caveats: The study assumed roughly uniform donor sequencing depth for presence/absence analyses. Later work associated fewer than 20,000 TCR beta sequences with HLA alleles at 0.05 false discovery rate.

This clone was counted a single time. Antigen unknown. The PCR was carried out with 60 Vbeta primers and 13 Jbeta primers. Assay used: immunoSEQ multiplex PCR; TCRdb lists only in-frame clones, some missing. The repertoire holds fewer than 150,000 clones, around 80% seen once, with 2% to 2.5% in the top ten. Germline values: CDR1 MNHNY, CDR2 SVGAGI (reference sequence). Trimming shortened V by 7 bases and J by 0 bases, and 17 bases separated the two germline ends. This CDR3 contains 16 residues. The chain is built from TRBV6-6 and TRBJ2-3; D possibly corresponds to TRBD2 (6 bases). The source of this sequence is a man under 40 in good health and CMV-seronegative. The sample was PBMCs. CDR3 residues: CASTLQGGDSTDTQYF. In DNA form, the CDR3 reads TGTGCCAGCACCCTTCAAGGCGGGGATAGCACAGATACGCAGTATTTT.